The clone carrying this T cell receptor (beta chain) is classed as large. Its target is not known. Trimming shortened V by 3 bases and J by 4 bases, and 6 bases separated the two germline ends. The CDR3 length is 12 residues. Adaptor-ligated barcode primers were used to amplify TRBV12-4/TRBJ1-2 clonotypes. TCRdb re-analysed the multiplex PCR reads in MiXCR, keeping a single row per CDR3 protein. The table records about 230 distinct CDR3 sequences, around 7% of them present only once. Purified naive CD4+ T cells were depleted of CD25+ Tregs. Study-wide points: Greatest tumor Treg TCR overlap was with tumor naive CD4+ cells.

The chain has TRBV12-3 or TRBV12-4 and TRBJ1-2, with D uncertain. The clonotype was recovered from a female donor with breast cancer. The specimen was tumor-infiltrating naive CD4+ T cells sorted from the breast tumor. Noted subset: naive CD4+ T cells, CD4+CD45RA+CD25-. This CDR3 reads CASSFQSYGYTF. The CDR3 region has the DNA TGTGCCAGCAGTTTCCAGTCCTATGGCTACACCTTC.